These 14 T cell receptor beta chains share one sample of origin, sequenced in a study of T cells expressing NK-cell markers. For each CDR3 protein, TCRdb gives one entry from its re-call of the 5' RACE reads, without DNA. The repertoire table contains about 460,000 distinct CDR3 sequences. Sequenced: blood T cells: a sorted CD56 or NKG2C T cell subset, CD4+ or CD8+ T cells, or bulk PBMC T cells (not recorded which). The receptors originated from a woman aged 45-65 years in good health.

The genes are TRBV5-1 and TRBJ1-1; the TCRdb call, TRBD1, lacks DNA for checking. The CDR3 covers 13 residues. CDR1 and CDR2 (germline): SGHRS, YFSETQ. The CDR3 spells CASSTDRVTEAFF.

CDR3 residues: CAINTSGRTREQFF. The chain couples TRBV10-3 to TRBJ2-1; TCRdb indicates TRBD2, and absent DNA this call remains unverified. The CDR3 contains 14 residues. Germline lookup yields CDR1 ENHRY and CDR2 SYGVKD.

The chain joins TRBV2 to TRBJ2-7; without DNA, the TCRdb call of TRBD2 cannot be checked. This CDR3 has 13 residues. Germline CDR1 SNHLY, CDR2 FYNNEI. CDR3 loop: CASRELVVNEQYF.

V gene TRBV5-1 combines with J gene TRBJ2-3; there is no DNA to check the TCRdb D call of TRBD2. CDR1 SGHRS and CDR2 YFSETQ come from the germline V gene. The CDR3 is 16 amino acids. This chain's CDR3 is CASSLQAGAAADTQYF. The full variable domain, with the rest looked up from reference TRBV5-1 and TRBJ2-3, is KAGVTQTPRYLIKTRGQQVTLSCSPISGHRSVSWYQQTPGQGLQFLFEYFSETQRNKGNFPGRFSGRQFSNSRSEMNVSTLELGDSALYLCASSLQAGAAADTQYFGPGTRLTVL.

The chain joins TRBV12-3 or TRBV12-4 to TRBJ2-3; TCRdb reports TRBD2, a call that lacks DNA to check it against. The CDR3 consists of 13 residues. Here the CDR3 reads CASSYADYYTQYF.

V is TRBV3-1 and J is TRBJ2-1; TCRdb names TRBD1, which stays unverified in the absence of DNA. The CDR3 contains 13 residues. Germline V gene lookup returns CDR1 LGHDT and CDR2 YNNKEL (reference sequence). This CDR3 reads CASSQADGTGSIF.

The chain has TRBV29-1 and TRBJ1-2; TCRdb's assignment of TRBD1 cannot be checked, as there is no DNA. Germline V gene sequence: CDR1 SQVTM, CDR2 ANQGSEA. The CDR3 length is 11 residues. The chain's CDR3 is CSVLGPGGYTF.

The CDR3 spells CASSYSPRGDGYTF. The chain is built from TRBV5-1 and TRBJ1-2; no DNA is available, so the TRBD1 call from TCRdb remains unchecked. The CDR3 is made up of 14 amino acids. The germline V gene has CDR1 SGHRS and CDR2 YFSETQ.

The rearrangement uses TRBV6-6 and TRBJ2-3; TCRdb designates TRBD1, a call that cannot be tested without DNA. Germline V lookup: CDR1 MNHNY, CDR2 SVGAGI (reference sequence). The CDR3 extends over 17 amino acids. CDR3 protein: CASSQAVGTGYTDTQYF.

CDR3 sequence: CASSPPGQGSNEQFF. The chain links TRBV12-3 or TRBV12-4 to TRBJ2-1; absent DNA, TCRdb's TRBD1 call cannot be checked. The CDR3 has 15 amino acids.

The rearrangement links TRBV6-5 to TRBJ1-2; TCRdb's D gene call, TRBD1, goes unchecked for lack of DNA. The V gene's germline CDR1 is MNHEY and CDR2 SVGAGI. The CDR3 runs 15 residues. This chain's CDR3 is CASSRSGTANYGYTF.

The chain carries TRBV5-1 and TRBJ2-5; the D call of TRBD1 rests on TCRdb alone, since no DNA is present to check it. This CDR3 is 16 amino acids long. Germline CDR1 reads SGHRS; CDR2 reads YFSETQ. The CDR3 sequence is CASSSGTGRLQETQYF.

CDR3 sequence: CASGLTTTTDTQYF. This sequence joins TRBV12-5 and TRBJ2-3. Germline CDR1 reads LGHNT; CDR2 reads FRNRAP. The CDR3 runs to 14 residues.

This CDR3 reads CASSFWGEKLFF. The J gene is TRBJ1-4, the V gene TRBV5-1; TCRdb picks TRBD1, but there is no DNA to check that call. The CDR3 is 12 residues long. Germline assignment: CDR1 SGHRS and CDR2 YFSETQ.